Listed here is a single TCR beta chain. This sample stems from a study of blood T cell repertoires in COVID-19. Overall study context: Samples came from the United States, Italy and Spain, spanning acute and convalescent COVID-19.

Trimming pared 3 bases from V and 0 bases from J, leaving 9 bases between. This CDR3 is built from 15 residues. Germline values: CDR1 KGHSH, CDR2 LQKENI. Original processing notes: How many nucleated cells were present was estimated from reference gene primer amplification. Clones were read by immunoSEQ multiplex PCR, and TCRdb kept only the in-frame ones, dropping some. V and J calls and clone size are those listed in that table; D and trimming were worked out from the DNA. The sample shows about 270,000 clones, 86% of them seen only once. Sequences were obtained from peripheral blood. The clonotype comes from a man aged 40-49 years with active or convalescent COVID-19. The chain links TRBV18 to TRBJ1-3; no definite D call. The CDR3 DNA sequence: TGTGCCAGCTCACCTCAAGAACACTCTGGAAACACCATATATTTT. Its protein product is CASSPQEHSGNTIYF.